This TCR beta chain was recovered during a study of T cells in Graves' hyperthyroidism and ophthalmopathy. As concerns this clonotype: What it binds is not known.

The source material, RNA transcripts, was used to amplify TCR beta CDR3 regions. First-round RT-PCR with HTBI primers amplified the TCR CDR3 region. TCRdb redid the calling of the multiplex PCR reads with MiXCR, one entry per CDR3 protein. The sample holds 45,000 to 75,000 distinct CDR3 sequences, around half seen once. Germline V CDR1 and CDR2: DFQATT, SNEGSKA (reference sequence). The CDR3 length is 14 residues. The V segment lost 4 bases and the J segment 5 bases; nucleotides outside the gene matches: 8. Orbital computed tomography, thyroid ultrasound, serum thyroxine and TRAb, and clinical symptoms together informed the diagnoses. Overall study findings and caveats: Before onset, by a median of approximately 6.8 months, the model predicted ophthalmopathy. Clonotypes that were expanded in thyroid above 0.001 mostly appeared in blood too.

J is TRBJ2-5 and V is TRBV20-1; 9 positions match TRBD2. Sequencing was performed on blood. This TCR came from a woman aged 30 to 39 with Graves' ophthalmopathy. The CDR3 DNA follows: TGCAGTGCTACCTCGGGCGGGGGGGCGGAGACCCAGTACTTC. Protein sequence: CSATSGGGAETQYF.